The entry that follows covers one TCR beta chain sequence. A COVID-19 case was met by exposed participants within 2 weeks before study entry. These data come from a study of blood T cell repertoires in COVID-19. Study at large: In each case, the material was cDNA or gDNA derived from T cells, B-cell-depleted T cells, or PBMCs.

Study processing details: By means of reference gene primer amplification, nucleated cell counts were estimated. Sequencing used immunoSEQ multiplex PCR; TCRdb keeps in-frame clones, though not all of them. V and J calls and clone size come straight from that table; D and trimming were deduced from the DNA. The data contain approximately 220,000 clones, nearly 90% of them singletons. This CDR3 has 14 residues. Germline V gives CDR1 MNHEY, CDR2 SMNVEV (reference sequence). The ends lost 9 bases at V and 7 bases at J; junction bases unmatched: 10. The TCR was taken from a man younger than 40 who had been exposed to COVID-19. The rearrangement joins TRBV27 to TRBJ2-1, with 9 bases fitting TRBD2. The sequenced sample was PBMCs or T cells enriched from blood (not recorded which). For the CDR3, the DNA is TGTGCCAGTCGGCGGGGGGGTCGGGTAAATGAGCAGTTCTTC. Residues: CASRRGGRVNEQFF.